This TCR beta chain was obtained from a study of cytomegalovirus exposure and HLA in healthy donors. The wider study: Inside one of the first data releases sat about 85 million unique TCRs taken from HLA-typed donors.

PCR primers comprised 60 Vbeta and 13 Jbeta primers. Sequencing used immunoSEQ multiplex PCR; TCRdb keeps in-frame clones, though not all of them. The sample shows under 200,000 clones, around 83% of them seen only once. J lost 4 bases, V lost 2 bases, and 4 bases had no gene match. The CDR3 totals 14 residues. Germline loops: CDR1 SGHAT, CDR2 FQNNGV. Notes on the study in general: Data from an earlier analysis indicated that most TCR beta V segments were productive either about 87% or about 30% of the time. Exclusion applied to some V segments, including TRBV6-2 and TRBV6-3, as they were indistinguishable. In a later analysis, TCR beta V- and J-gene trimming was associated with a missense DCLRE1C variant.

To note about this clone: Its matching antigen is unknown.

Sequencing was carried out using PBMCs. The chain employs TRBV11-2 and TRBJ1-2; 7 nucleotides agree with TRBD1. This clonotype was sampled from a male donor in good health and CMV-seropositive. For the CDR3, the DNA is TGTGCCAGCAGCTTATGGGGACAGAGCTATGGCTACACCTTC. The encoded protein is CASSLWGQSYGYTF. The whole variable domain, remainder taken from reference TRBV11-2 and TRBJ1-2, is EAGVAQSPRYKIIEKRQSVAFWCNPISGHATLYWYQQILGQGPKLLIQFQNNGVVDDSQLPKDRFSAERLKGVDSTLKIQPAKLEDSAVYLCASSLWGQSYGYTFGSGTRLTVV.